The clone carrying this T cell receptor (beta chain) was counted once. The antigen is unknown. The V and J ends lost 2 bases and 6 bases respectively, with 14 bases between them. The length of the CDR3 is 15 residues. CDR1 is SGHAT and CDR2 is FQDESV in the germline V gene (reference sequence). The PCR made use of 60 Vbeta and 13 Jbeta primers. Assay: immunoSEQ multiplex PCR; the TCRdb copy retains only in-frame clones and omits some. The sample lists about 94,000 clones; around 77% were seen once. The data are from a study of cytomegalovirus exposure and HLA in healthy donors. Study-wide findings and caveats: The productive fraction for most TCR beta V segments was about 87% or about 30% in an earlier analysis.

The donors (healthy individuals) were bone marrow donors. The sample was PBMCs. The receptor was isolated from a young man in good health and CMV-seronegative. The chain has TRBV11-1 and TRBJ2-1, with D perhaps matching TRBD1 (6 bases). The CDR3 is CASSLQGIMVNEQFF. In DNA, the CDR3 is TGTGCCAGCAGCTTACAGGGGATCATGGTCAATGAGCAGTTCTTC.